This T cell receptor (beta chain) was retrieved from a study of blood T cell repertoires in COVID-19 (dated by TCRdb to 2019 to 2021). Turning to the overall study: Collaborator samples came from the United States, Italy and Spain and covered acute and convalescent phases of COVID-19. The prospective study material was composed of cDNA or gDNA derived from T cells, B-cell-depleted T cells, or PBMCs. The dataset comprised deeply sampled blood TCRbeta repertoires from subjects exposed to, actively infected with, or recovered from COVID-19. The repertoires were made available in a free public database intended to serve as a resource for research on the immune response to SARS-CoV-2. The samples were drawn from two sources: the first 160 participants of the ongoing ImmuneRACE study, and 1,000 to 1,500 subjects contributed by 6 global collaborators. A de-identified subject ID, COVID-19 status, age in years and sex were almost always included in the sample metadata. Where HLA class I and class II types were available, the types were taken from metadata supplied by the sample provider, not from assay-based typing. Overall study results and their limits: The amount of clinical and demographic metadata varied by source and participant and was provided uncurated.

TCRbeta CDR3 regions were amplified from genomic DNA using the immunoSEQ Assay, a bias-controlled multiplex PCR. In the source study's methods: Within the assay, amplification of reference gene primers was used to estimate how many nucleated cells each sample contained. To quantify the absolute abundance of each unique TCRbeta CDR3 rearrangement, sequence reads were collapsed and filtered. For each sample, productive Simpson clonality was calculated as the square root of Simpson's diversity index over productive rearrangements. Drawn from immuneACCESS, this table holds only the in-frame rearrangements with V and J called that TCRdb kept. Clones are partly lost; checked studies trace under half to an unresolved V gene and leave the rest unexplained. That table supplies the V and J calls and clone size; D and trimming were determined from the DNA. Counted in this sample were 200,000 to 300,000 clones; almost 90% of them appeared once. The top ten hold around 1.5% of the sample.

In regard to this clone: It has no known antigen specificity. Base qualities are missing; no much larger clone stands one base away.

Collaborating institutions collected whole blood in K2EDTA tubes following their own protocols. Collaborator samples were shipped for TCRbeta analysis as frozen whole blood, isolated PBMCs, or DNA extracted from either sample type. Via the germline V gene, CDR1 is ENHRY and CDR2 SYGVKD. V lost 6 bases and J lost 15 bases, and the count of bases not matched to a germline gene is 7. From cysteine to phenylalanine, the CDR3 is 13 amino acids long. The sequence is cut down to CDR3 DNA, 39 bases in frame from base 1. The chain is assembled from TRBV10-3 and TRBJ2-1; TRBD2 matches 14 bases in the middle. The sample taken for sequencing was peripheral blood. This clonotype was obtained from a man older than 75 with acute or convalescent COVID-19. The CDR3 amino acid sequence is: CAIRLGLAGDPFF. The sequenced DNA is TGTGCCATCAGATTGGGACTAGCGGGGGATCCGTTCTTC.